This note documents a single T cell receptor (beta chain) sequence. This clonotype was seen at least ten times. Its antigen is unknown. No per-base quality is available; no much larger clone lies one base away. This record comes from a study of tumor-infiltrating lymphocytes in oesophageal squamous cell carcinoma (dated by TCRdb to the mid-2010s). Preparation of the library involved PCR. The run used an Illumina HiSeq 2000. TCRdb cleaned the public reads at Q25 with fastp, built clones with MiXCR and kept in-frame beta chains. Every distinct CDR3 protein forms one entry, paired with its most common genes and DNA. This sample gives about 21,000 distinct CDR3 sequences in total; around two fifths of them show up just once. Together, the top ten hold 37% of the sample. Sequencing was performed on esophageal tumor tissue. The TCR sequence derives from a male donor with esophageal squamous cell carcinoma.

The CDR3 amino acid sequence is: CASKNRGRTYNEQFF. In nucleotide form, the sequence is TGTGCCAGCAAAAATCGGGGGCGAACCTACAATGAGCAGTTCTTC. The rearrangement joined TRBV27 to TRBJ2-1; the D gene is tentatively TRBD1 or TRBD2, each matching 6 bases. CDR1 and CDR2 are read off the germline V gene (reference sequence) as MNHEY and SMNVEV. The CDR3 contains 15 residues, cysteine and phenylalanine counted. Here the CDR3 DNA is all that survives: 45 bases in frame from base 1. V is pared back by 7 bases and J by 2 bases, with 15 bases lying between the germline termini.